This record looks at one TCR beta chain sequence and its context. The data were taken from a study of T cell changes during pregnancy in multiple sclerosis. The method was immunoSEQ multiplex PCR; TCRdb's version includes in-frame clones alone and lacks a portion of them. Here the sample spans 50,000 to 65,000 clones, 91% being singletons. The CDR3 loop spans 15 amino acids. The trim removed 2 bases at V and 5 bases at J, leaving 3 bases unmatched. Germline-derived CDR1 and CDR2 are SGHRS and YFSETQ. The sequence came from a female donor with multiple sclerosis, enrolled in a pregnancy study. The chain recombines TRBV5-1 with TRBJ2-3, with 12 bases lining up with TRBD2. Here the sequenced sample was CD4+ T cells from peripheral blood mononuclear cells, taken in the first trimester of pregnancy. The DNA for the CDR3 is TGCGCCAGCAGCTTTGGACTAGCGGGGCAAGATACGCAGTATTTT. Encoded protein: CASSFGLAGQDTQYF.